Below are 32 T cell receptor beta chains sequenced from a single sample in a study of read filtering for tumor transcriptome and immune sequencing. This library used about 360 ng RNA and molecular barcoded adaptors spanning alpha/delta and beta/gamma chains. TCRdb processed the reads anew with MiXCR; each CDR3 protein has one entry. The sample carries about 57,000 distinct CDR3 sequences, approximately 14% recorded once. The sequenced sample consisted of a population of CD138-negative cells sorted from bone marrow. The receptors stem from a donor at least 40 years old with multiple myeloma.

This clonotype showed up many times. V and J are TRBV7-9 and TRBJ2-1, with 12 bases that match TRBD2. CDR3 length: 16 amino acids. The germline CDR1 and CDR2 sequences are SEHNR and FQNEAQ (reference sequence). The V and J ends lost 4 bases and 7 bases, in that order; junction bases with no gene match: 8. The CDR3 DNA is TGTGCCAGCAGCTCCCTAGCGGGAGGGCCCAGTAATGAGCAGTTCTTC. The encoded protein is CASSSLAGGPSNEQFF.

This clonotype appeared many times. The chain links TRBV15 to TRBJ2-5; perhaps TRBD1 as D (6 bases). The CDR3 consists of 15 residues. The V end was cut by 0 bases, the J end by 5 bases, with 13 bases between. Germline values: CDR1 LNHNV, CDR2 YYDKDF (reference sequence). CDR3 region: CATSRDNTGRETQYF. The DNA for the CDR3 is TGTGCCACCAGCAGAGATAACACAGGGCGGGAGACCCAGTACTTC.

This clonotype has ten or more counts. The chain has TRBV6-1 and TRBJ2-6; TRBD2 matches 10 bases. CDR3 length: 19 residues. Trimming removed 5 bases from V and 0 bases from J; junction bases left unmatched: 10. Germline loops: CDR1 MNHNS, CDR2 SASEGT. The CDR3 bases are TGTGCCAGCAGTCCCCACTGGACTAGCGGTACCTCTGGGGCCAACGTCCTGACTTTC. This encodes CASSPHWTSGTSGANVLTF.

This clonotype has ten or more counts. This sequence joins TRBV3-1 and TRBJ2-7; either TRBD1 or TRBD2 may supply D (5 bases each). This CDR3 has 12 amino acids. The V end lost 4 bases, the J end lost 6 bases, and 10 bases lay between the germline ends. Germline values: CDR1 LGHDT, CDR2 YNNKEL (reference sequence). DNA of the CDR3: TGTGCCAGCAGCCTCCTCGGGACCGAGCAGTACTTC. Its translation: CASSLLGTEQYF.

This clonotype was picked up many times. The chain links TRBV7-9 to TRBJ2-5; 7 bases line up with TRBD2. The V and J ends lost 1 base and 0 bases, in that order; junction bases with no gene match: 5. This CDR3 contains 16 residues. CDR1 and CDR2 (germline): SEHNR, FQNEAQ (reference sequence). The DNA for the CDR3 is TGTGCCAGCAGCTTAGTAAGCGGGGCGTACCAAGAGACCCAGTACTTC. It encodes CASSLVSGAYQETQYF.

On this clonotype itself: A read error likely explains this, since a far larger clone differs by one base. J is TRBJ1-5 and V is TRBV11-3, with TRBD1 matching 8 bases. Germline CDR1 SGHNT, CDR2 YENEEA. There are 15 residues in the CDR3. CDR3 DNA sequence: TGTGCCAGCAGCCTCGACAGGGGCATCAATCGGCCCCAGCATTTT. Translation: CASSLDRGINRPQHF.

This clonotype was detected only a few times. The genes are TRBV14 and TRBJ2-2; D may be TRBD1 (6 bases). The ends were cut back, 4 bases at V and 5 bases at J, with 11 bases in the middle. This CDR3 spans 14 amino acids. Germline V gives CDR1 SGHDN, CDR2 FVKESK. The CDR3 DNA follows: TGTGCCAGCAGCCCCCGCACAGGGACCGGGGAGCTGTTTTTT. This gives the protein CASSPRTGTGELFF.

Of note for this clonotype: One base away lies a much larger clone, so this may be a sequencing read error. The CDR3 DNA is TGTGCCAGCGGCTCCCGGGACAGGGCCCCGAACACCGGGGAGCTGTTTTTT. Its translation: CASGSRDRAPNTGELFF. The rearrangement joins TRBV7-9 to TRBJ2-2; 9 bases fit TRBD1. The CDR3 sequence is 17 residues long. Germline V gene lookup returns CDR1 SEHNR and CDR2 FQNEAQ (reference sequence). Losses at the gene ends were 8 bases for V and 0 bases for J; bases not matched to a gene: 10.

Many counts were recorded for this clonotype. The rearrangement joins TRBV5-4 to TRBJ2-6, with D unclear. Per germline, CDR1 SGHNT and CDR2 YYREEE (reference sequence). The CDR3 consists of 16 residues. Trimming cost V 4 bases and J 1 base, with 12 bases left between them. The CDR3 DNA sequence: TGTGCCAGCAGCCCGCCGACCCCATCTGGGGCCAACGTCCTGACTTTC. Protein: CASSPPTPSGANVLTF.

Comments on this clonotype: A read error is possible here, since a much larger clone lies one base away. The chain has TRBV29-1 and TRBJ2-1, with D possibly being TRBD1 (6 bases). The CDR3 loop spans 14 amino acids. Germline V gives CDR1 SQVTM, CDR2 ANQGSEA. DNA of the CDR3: TGCAGCGTTGGGACAGAAGTCTCCTACAATGGGCAGTTCTTC. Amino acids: CSVGTEVSYNGQFF.

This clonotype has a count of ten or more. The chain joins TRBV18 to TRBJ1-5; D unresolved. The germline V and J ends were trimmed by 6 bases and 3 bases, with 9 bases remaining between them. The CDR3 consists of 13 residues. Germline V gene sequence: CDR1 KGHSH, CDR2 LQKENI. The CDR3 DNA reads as TGTGCCAGCTCTCGCGACCCCAATCAGCCCCAGCATTTT. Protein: CASSRDPNQPQHF.

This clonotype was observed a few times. The CDR3 DNA reads TGTGCCAGCAGCGGCTCCGCTCGGAATTCACCCCTCCACTTT. Translation: CASSGSARNSPLHF. The rearrangement links TRBV6-6 to TRBJ1-6; no clear D gene. The CDR3 has 14 residues. The V and J ends lost 6 bases and 7 bases respectively, with 13 bases between them. Germline lookup yields CDR1 MNHNY and CDR2 SVGAGI (reference sequence).

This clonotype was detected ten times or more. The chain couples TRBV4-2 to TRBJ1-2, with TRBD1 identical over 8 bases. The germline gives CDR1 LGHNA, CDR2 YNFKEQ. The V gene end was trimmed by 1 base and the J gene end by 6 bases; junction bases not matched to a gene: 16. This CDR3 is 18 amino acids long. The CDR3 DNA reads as TGTGCCAGCAGCCAAGTGGCGATACGGGGATCAGGGGGCGATGGCTACACCTTC. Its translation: CASSQVAIRGSGGDGYTF.

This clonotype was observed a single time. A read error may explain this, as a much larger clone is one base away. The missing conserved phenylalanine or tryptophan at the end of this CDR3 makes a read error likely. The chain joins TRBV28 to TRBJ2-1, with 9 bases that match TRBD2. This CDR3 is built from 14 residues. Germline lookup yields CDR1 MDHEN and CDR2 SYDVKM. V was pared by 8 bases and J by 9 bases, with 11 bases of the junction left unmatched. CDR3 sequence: CASGGGRAVSEQFL. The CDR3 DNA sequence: TGTGCCAGCGGTGGCGGGAGGGCCGTTTCTGAGCAGTTCCTC.

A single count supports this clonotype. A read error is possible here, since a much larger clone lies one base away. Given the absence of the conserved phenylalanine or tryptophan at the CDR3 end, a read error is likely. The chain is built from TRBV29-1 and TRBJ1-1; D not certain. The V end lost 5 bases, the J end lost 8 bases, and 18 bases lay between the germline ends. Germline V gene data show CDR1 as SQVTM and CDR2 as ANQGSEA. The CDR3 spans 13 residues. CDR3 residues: CSVCWGETQEAFL. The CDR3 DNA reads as TGCAGCGTTTGCTGGGGAGAGACGCAAGAAGCTTTCCTT.

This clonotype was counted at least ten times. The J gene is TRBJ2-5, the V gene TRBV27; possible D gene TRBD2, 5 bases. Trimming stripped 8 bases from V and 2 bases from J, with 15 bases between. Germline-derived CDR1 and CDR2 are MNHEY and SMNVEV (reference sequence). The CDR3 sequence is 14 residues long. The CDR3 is CASGLDGRQETQYF. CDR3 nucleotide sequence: TGTGCCAGCGGACTGGACGGCAGACAAGAGACCCAGTACTTC.

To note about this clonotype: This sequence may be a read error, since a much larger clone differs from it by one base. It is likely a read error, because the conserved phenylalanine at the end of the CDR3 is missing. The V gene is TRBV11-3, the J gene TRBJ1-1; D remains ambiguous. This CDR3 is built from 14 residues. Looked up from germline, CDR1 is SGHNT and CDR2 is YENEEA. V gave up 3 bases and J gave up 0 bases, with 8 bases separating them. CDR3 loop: CASSFRGMNTEAFL. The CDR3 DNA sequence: TGTGCCAGCAGCTTCCGAGGGATGAACACTGAAGCTTTCTTG.

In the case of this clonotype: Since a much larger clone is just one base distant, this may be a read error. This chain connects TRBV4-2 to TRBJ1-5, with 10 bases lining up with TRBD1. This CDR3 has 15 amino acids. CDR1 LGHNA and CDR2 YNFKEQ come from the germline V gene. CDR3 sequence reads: CVSSQEGTGVGPQHF. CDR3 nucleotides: TGTGTCAGCAGCCAAGAGGGGACAGGGGTTGGGCCCCAGCATTTT.

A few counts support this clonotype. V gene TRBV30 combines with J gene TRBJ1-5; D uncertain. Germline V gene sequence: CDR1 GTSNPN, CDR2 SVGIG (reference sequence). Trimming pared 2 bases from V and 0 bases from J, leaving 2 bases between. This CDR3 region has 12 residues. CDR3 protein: CAWSISNQPQHF. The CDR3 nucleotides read TGTGCCTGGAGTATTAGCAATCAGCCCCAGCATTTT.

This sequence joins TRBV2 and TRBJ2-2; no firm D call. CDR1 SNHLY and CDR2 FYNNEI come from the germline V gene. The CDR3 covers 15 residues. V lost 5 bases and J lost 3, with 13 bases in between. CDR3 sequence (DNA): TGTGCCAGCAGTTATCAGTCTTGGGACACCGGGGAGCTGTTTTTT. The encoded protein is CASSYQSWDTGELFF.

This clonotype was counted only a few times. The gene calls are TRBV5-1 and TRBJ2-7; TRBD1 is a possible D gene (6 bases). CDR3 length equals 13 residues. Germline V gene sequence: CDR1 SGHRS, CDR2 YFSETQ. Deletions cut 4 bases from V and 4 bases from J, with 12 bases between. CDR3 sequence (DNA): TGCGCCAGCAGCGGCGGACAGTTGTACGAGCAGTACTTC. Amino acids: CASSGGQLYEQYF.

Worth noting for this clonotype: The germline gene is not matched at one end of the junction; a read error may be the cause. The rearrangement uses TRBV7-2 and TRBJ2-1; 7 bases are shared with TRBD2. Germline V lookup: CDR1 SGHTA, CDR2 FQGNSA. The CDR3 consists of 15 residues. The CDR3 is CACSMRERSYDEQFF. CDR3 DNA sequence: TGTGCCTGCAGCATGCGGGAGAGGTCCTACGATGAGCAGTTCTTC.

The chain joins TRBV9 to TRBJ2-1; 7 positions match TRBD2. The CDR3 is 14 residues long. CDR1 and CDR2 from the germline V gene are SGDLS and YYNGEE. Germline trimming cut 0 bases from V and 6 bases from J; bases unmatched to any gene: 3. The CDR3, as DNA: TGTGCCAGCAGCGTAGTTGCGGGGGTCAATGAGCAGTTCTTC. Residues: CASSVVAGVNEQFF.

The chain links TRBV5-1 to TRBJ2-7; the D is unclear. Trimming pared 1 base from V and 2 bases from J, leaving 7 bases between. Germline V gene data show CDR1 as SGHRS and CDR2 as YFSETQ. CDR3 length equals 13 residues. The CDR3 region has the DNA TGCGCCAGCAGCTTGTACAGAACCTACGAGCAGTACTTC. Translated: CASSLYRTYEQYF. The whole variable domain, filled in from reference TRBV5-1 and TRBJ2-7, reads KAGVTQTPRYLIKTRGQQVTLSCSPISGHRSVSWYQQTPGQGLQFLFEYFSETQRNKGNFPGRFSGRQFSNSRSEMNVSTLELGDSALYLCASSLYRTYEQYFGPGTRLTVT.

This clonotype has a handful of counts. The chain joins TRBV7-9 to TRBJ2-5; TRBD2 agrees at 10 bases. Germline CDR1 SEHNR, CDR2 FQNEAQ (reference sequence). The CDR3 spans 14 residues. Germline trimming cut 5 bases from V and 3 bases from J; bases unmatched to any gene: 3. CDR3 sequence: CASSRTSGEETQYF. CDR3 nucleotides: TGTGCCAGCAGCAGAACTAGCGGGGAAGAGACCCAGTACTTC. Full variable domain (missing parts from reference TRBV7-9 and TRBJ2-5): DTGVSQNPRHKITKRGQNVTFRCDPISEHNRLYWYRQTLGQGPEFLTYFQNEAQLEKSRLLSDRFSAERPKGSFSTLEIQRTEQGDSAMYLCASSRTSGEETQYFGPGTRLLVL.

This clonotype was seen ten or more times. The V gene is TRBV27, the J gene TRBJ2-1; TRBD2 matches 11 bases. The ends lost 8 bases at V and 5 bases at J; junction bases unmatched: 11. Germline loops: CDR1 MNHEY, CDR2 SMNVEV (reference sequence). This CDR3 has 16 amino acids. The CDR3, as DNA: TGTGCCAGCTGCCCATCGGTACTAGCGGGGGACAATGAGCAGTTCTTC. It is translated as CASCPSVLAGDNEQFF.

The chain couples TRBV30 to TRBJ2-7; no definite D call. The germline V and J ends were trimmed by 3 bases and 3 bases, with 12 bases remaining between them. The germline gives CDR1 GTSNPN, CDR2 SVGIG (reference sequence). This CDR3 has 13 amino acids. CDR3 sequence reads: CAWSLGRNYEQYF. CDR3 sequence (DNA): TGTGCCTGGAGCCTCGGCAGGAACTACGAGCAGTACTTC.

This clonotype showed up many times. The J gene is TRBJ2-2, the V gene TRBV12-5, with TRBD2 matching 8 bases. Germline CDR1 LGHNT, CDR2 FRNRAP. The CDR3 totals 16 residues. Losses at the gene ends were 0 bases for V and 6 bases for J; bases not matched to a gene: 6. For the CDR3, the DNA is TGTGCTAGTGGTTTGGTCGTAACGGGAGGGGCCGGGGAGCTGTTTTTT. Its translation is CASGLVVTGGAGELFF. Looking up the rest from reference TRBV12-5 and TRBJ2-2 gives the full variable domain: DARVTQTPRHKVTEMGQEVTMRCQPILGHNTVFWYRQTMMQGLELLAYFRNRAPLDDSGMPKDRFSAEMPDATLATLKIQPSEPRDSAVYFCASGLVVTGGAGELFFGEGSRLTVL.

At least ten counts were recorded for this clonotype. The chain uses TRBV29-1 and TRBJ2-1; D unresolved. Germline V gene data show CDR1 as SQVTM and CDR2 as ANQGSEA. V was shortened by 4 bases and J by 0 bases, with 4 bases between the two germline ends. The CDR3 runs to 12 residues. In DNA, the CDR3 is TGCAGCGTTGCGGGCTCCTACAATGAGCAGTTCTTC. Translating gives CSVAGSYNEQFF.

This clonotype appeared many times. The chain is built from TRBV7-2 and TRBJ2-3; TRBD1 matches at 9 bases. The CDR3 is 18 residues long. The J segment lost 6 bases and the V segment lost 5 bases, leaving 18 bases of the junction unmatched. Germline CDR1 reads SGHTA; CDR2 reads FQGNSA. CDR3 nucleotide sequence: TGTGCCAGCAGCCCAAGGAGCGGGACAGGGACTATATTCGATACGCAGTATTTT. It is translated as CASSPRSGTGTIFDTQYF.

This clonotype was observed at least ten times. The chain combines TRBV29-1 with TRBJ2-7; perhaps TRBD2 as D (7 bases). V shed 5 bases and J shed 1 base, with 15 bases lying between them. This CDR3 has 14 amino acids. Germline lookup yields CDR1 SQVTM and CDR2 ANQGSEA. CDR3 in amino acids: CSVPKGGASYEQYF. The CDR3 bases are TGCAGCGTTCCCAAGGGGGGGGCTTCCTACGAGCAGTACTTC.

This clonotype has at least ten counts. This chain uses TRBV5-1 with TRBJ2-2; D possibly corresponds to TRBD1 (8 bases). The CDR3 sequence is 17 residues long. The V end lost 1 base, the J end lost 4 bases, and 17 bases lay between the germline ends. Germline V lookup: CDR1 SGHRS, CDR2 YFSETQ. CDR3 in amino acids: CASSLYRNRGGTGELFF. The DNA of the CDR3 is TGCGCCAGCAGCTTGTATCGGAACAGGGGGGGCACCGGGGAGCTGTTTTTT.